Each of the 12 T cell receptor beta chains below was sequenced from the same sample in a study of blood T cell repertoires in COVID-19 (dated by TCRdb to the early 2020s). The library came from the immunoSEQ multiplex PCR assay. The source is immuneACCESS, and TCRdb retained only in-frame sequences with V and J called. Part of the clones is not carried over; for the studies checked, unresolved V genes explain less than half of this, and the remainder is unexplained. This sample has roughly 250,000 clones in its table, and about 83% of those were observed once. The top ten hold 3.6% of the sample. Sequencing used PBMCs or T cells enriched from blood (not recorded which). All receptors come from a woman aged 40 to 49 who had been exposed to COVID-19.

The chain is built from TRBV5-1 and TRBJ2-4; 8 nucleotides align to TRBD2. The J segment lost 8 bases and the V segment lost 9 bases, leaving 16 bases of the junction unmatched. This CDR3 contains 15 residues. CDR1 and CDR2 from the germline V gene are SGHRS and YFSETQ. The CDR3 DNA sequence: TGCGCCACCCAACGAGGCGGGGGGCCCCGGGACATTCAGTACTTC. Protein: CATQRGGGPRDIQYF.

Details on this clone: Other DNA sequences of this sample code for an identical CDR3. The chain employs TRBV6-5 and TRBJ1-2; 7 bases match TRBD1. Germline CDR1 and CDR2: MNHEY and SVGAGI. V shed 6 bases and J 4 bases; nucleotides not matched to a gene: 5. The CDR3 loop spans 13 amino acids. The CDR3 spells CASRRDRSYGYTF. The CDR3 DNA reads as TGTGCCAGCAGGCGGGACAGATCCTATGGCTACACCTTC.

The genes are TRBV14 and TRBJ1-1, with D unclear. CDR1 SGHDN and CDR2 FVKESK come from the germline V gene. This CDR3 is built from 13 residues. Trimming shortened V by 1 base and J by 0 bases, and 3 bases separated the two germline ends. CDR3 sequence: CASSQVLNTEAFF. CDR3 in DNA: TGTGCCAGCAGCCAAGTCTTGAACACTGAAGCTTTCTTT.

In this sample, this clone turned up a few times. This chain links TRBV19 with TRBJ1-2, with 8 nucleotides matching TRBD1. Losses at the gene ends were 4 bases for V and 2 bases for J; bases not matched to a gene: 6. Per the germline V gene, CDR1 is LNHDA and CDR2 is SQIVND (reference sequence). This CDR3 is built from 15 residues. CDR3 loop: CASSRGTGTNYGYTF. The CDR3 nucleotides read TGTGCCAGTAGTAGGGGGACAGGTACCAACTATGGCTACACCTTC.

J is TRBJ2-2 and V is TRBV7-3, with TRBD1 matching 7 bases. After removal of 4 bases from V and 9 bases from J, the junction contained 8 bases not matched to a gene. Germline lookup yields CDR1 SGHTA and CDR2 FQGTGA. This CDR3 has 14 amino acids. In DNA, the CDR3 is TGTGCCAGCAGCTCCGACAGGGTGGGCCGGGAGCTGTTTTTT. Translating gives CASSSDRVGRELFF.

CDR3 DNA: TGTGCCAGCAGCCAAGGACAGGGGGGAGGACAGCCCCAGCATTTT. This translates into CASSQGQGGGQPQHF. The chain employs TRBV3-1 (or the pseudogene TRBV3-2) and TRBJ1-5, with 9 positions matching TRBD1. Trimming cost V 1 base and J 7 bases; bases outside gene matches: 5. In germline, CDR1 is LGHDT, CDR2 YNNKEL (reference sequence). The CDR3 has 15 residues.

The genes are TRBV13 and TRBJ2-1; 13 bases are a match to TRBD2. The V gene's germline CDR1 is PRHDT and CDR2 FYEKMQ (reference sequence). V dropped 4 bases and J dropped 8; count of bases not matched to a gene: 5. The CDR3 loop spans 15 amino acids. This CDR3 is CASSSGLAGVYEQFF. The CDR3 DNA reads TGTGCCAGCAGCTCCGGACTAGCGGGGGTCTATGAGCAGTTCTTC.

The J gene is TRBJ2-2, the V gene TRBV4-2; 11 nucleotides match TRBD2. The CDR3 sequence is 19 residues long. Germline loops: CDR1 LGHNA, CDR2 YNFKEQ. With V trimmed by 4 bases and J by 0 bases, 10 bases remained unmatched. CDR3 nucleotide sequence: TGTGCCAGCAGCCGCAACCTAGCGGGGGGAACCGCGAACACCGGGGAGCTGTTTTTT. Its protein is CASSRNLAGGTANTGELFF.

The V and J genes are TRBV2 and TRBJ2-6, with 8 bases lining up with TRBD1. CDR1 is SNHLY and CDR2 is FYNNEI in the germline V gene. V lost 6 bases, J lost 3 bases, and 1 base stayed unmatched. This CDR3 is 14 amino acids long. CDR3 nucleotide sequence: TGTGCCAGCAGGACAGGGGATGGGGCCAACGTCCTGACTTTC. Translation: CASRTGDGANVLTF.

The gene calls are TRBV4-2 and TRBJ1-4; TRBD1 is a possible D gene (6 bases). The CDR3 sequence is 16 residues long. Germline CDR1 reads LGHNA; CDR2 reads YNFKEQ. With 1 base removed from V and 8 bases from J, the gap between germline ends came to 17 bases. The CDR3 DNA reads TGTGCCAGCAGCCAAGGGGAGAGCCCAGGGGACGAAAAACTGTTTTTT. The encoded protein is CASSQGESPGDEKLFF.

The J gene is TRBJ1-6, the V gene TRBV6-4; TRBD1 agrees at 7 bases. Germline CDR1 reads MRHNA; CDR2 reads SNTAGT. V shed 2 bases, J shed 1 base, and the junction held 8 bases outside the gene matches. The CDR3 sequence is 18 residues long. The CDR3 sequence: CASSDPEGAASYNSPLHF. DNA for the CDR3: TGTGCCAGCAGTGACCCCGAGGGGGCGGCATCCTATAATTCACCCCTCCACTTT.

V is TRBV5-1 and J is TRBJ1-2, with 11 bases aligning to TRBD1. The V gene's germline CDR1 is SGHRS and CDR2 YFSETQ. Trimming at V came to 4 bases and at J to 0 bases, leaving 8 bases not matched to a gene. CDR3 length equals 17 residues. CDR3: CASSAGQGGSTNYGYTF. The CDR3 DNA follows: TGCGCCAGCAGCGCGGGACAGGGGGGTAGTACTAACTATGGCTACACCTTC.